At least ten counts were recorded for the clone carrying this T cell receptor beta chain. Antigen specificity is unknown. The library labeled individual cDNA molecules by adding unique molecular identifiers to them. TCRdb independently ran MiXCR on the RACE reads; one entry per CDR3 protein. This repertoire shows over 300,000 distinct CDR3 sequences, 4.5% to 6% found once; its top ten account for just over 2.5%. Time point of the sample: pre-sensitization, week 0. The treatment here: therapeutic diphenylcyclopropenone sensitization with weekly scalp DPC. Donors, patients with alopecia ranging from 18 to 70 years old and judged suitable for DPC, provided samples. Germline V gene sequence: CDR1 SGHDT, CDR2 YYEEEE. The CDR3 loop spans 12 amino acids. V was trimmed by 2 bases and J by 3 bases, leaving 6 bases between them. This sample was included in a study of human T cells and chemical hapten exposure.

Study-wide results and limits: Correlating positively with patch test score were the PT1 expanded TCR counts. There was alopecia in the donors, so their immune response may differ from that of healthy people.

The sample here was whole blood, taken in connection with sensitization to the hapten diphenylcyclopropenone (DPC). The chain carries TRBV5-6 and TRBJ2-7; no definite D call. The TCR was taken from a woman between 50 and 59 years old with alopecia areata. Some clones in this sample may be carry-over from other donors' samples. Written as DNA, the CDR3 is TGTGCCAGCAGCTTCGAAATCTACGAGCAGTACTTC. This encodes CASSFEIYEQYF. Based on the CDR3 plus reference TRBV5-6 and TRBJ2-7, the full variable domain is DAGVTQSPTHLIKTRGQQVTLRCSPKSGHDTVSWYQQALGQGPQFIFQYYEEEERQRGNFPDRFSGHQFPNYSSELNVNALLLGDSALYLCASSFEIYEQYFGPGTRLTVT.